Listed here are 16 T cell receptor beta chains from one sample, sequenced in a study of T cells in localized non-small cell lung cancer (dated by TCRdb to the early 2020s). Library creation used the immunoSEQ multiplex PCR assay. In its TCRdb copy, this immuneACCESS table keeps in-frame sequences only and misses some clones. Where compared with another copy, unresolved V genes explain less than half of these, and the others have no known cause. Across this sample there are more than 2,500 clones, with roughly a third seen only once. Of the sample, over 8.5% falls within the top ten clones. The material was normal lung tissue next to the tumor, obtained before any cancer treatment. These receptors were collected from a male donor aged 60 or over with stage I squamous cell lung carcinoma.

This clone was counted a few times. This chain uses TRBV6-8 with TRBJ1-1, with D possibly TRBD1 on 6 matching bases. The V gene's germline CDR1 is MNHGY and CDR2 SAAAGT. The CDR3 is made up of 15 amino acids. V lost 2 bases, J lost 5 bases, and 15 bases lay in between. The CDR3 reads CASSYGRGASTEAFF. The CDR3 DNA reads TGTGCCAGCAGTTACGGGAGGGGGGCTTCAACTGAAGCTTTCTTT.

V is TRBV27 and J is TRBJ2-5, with 7 bases that match TRBD1. CDR3 size: 14 residues. CDR1 is MNHEY, CDR2 SMNVEV, per germline (reference sequence). The ends lost 5 bases at V and 2 bases at J; junction bases unmatched: 5. CDR3: CASSRQGPQETQYF. In DNA, the CDR3 is TGTGCCAGCAGTAGACAGGGACCTCAAGAGACCCAGTACTTC.

This clone is termed medium-sized. The rearrangement joins TRBV6-8 to TRBJ1-5; D gene uncertain. Trimming removed 5 bases at V and 6 bases at J, with 11 bases between. The germline gives CDR1 MNHGY, CDR2 SAAAGT. This CDR3 is 13 amino acids long. CDR3 amino acids: CASSVLGGQPQHF. Written as DNA, the CDR3 is TGTGCCAGCAGTGTTCTGGGCGGTCAGCCCCAGCATTTT.

The chain is built from TRBV7-5 and TRBJ2-3. TRBV7-5 is shown as a pseudogene. CDR3 size: 14 residues. This chain's CDR3 is CASSTPDSTDTQYF. The CDR3 DNA follows: TGTGCCAGCAGCACTCCGGACAGCACAGATACGCAGTATTTT.

The chain employs TRBV30 and TRBJ2-5; D is possibly TRBD1 (5 bases). The CDR3 totals 15 residues. Germline V gene data show CDR1 as GTSNPN and CDR2 as SVGIG (reference sequence). V was trimmed by 4 bases and J by 1 base, leaving 16 bases between them. In DNA, the CDR3 is TGTGCCTGGAATGCCGGCCAGGGTGCCCAAGAGACCCAGTACTTC. This codes for CAWNAGQGAQETQYF.

The DNA for the CDR3 is TGTGCCAGCGATGGCTCGCGGACGGTGAGGCCTGAAGCTTTCTTT. Its protein product is CASDGSRTVRPEAFF. The rearrangement uses TRBV6-7 and TRBJ1-1; unclear D gene. TRBV6-7 is placed among ORFs of uncertain function. The germline V and J ends were trimmed by 8 bases and 6 bases, with 22 bases remaining between them. This CDR3 contains 15 residues.

This clone occurred a few times. The rearrangement joins TRBV6-8 to TRBJ2-3; possibly TRBD1 for D (5 bases). V shed 2 bases and J shed 6 bases, with 15 bases lying between them. Germline V gene lookup returns CDR1 MNHGY and CDR2 SAAAGT. The CDR3 extends over 15 amino acids. CDR3 residues: CASSYQVGLPDTQYF. The CDR3 coding sequence is TGTGCCAGCAGTTACCAAGTGGGGCTTCCCGATACGCAGTATTTT.

The chain uses TRBV7-2 and TRBJ1-3; D unresolved. The CDR3 consists of 14 residues. Trimming removed 2 bases at V and 4 bases at J, with 9 bases between. CDR1 is SGHTA, CDR2 FQGNSA, per germline. The CDR3 coding sequence is TGTGCCAGCAGCTTAACCGGGCCCGGAAACACCATATATTTT. This gives the protein CASSLTGPGNTIYF.

This clone has only a few counts. The V gene is TRBV6-8, the J gene TRBJ1-5, with 10 nucleotides matching TRBD1. The germline V gene encodes CDR1 MNHGY and CDR2 SAAAGT. Unmatched junction bases numbered 4, after V lost 6 bases and J lost 5 bases. This CDR3 has 14 amino acids. CDR3 protein: CASRPTGGYQPQHF. CDR3 nucleotides: TGTGCCAGCAGGCCGACAGGGGGCTATCAGCCCCAGCATTTT.

This clone has more than one count but fewer than ten. The rearrangement links TRBV4-1 to TRBJ1-2; tentative D call: TRBD1 (6 bases). The CDR3 runs to 13 residues. The V end was cut by 5 bases, the J end by 4 bases, with 11 bases between. Germline V gene data show CDR1 as MGHRA and CDR2 as YSYEKL. CDR3 protein: CASSLTGTYGYTF. In DNA, the CDR3 is TGCGCCAGCAGCTTAACAGGGACCTATGGCTACACCTTC.

The V call is TRBV10-1, the J call TRBJ2-7, with D maybe TRBD1 (6 bases). Trimming left V 10 bases short and J 1 base short, with 17 bases between. Per the germline V gene, CDR1 is WNHNN and CDR2 is SYGVQD (reference sequence). The CDR3 runs to 14 residues. The chain's CDR3 is CAITINRESYEQYF. Written as DNA, the CDR3 is TGCGCCATTACTATTAACAGGGAATCCTACGAGCAGTACTTC.

This clone was counted between two and nine times. This chain links TRBV6-8 with TRBJ1-1; no reliable D call. Trimming removed 4 bases at V and 0 bases at J, with 15 bases between. The germline CDR1 and CDR2 sequences are MNHGY and SAAAGT. This CDR3 spans 16 amino acids. The CDR3 DNA reads TGTGCCAGCAGTTCACAATATAGCCTCATGAACACTGAAGCTTTCTTT. The encoded protein is CASSSQYSLMNTEAFF.

This clone was counted a few times. V usage is TRBV18 and J usage is TRBJ1-2; D unresolved. The length of the CDR3 is 15 residues. Trimming took 2 bases from V and 4 from J, leaving 14 bases between them. Germline lookup yields CDR1 KGHSH and CDR2 LQKENI. CDR3 region: CASSPGDGRVYGYTF. In DNA, the CDR3 is TGTGCCAGCTCACCAGGTGATGGGCGAGTCTATGGCTACACCTTC.

J is TRBJ2-3 and V is TRBV19, with 8 bases lining up with TRBD1. This CDR3 region has 16 residues. With 1 base clipped from V and 7 bases from J, the junction kept 10 bases outside the gene matches. Germline V lookup: CDR1 LNHDA, CDR2 SQIVND (reference sequence). CDR3: CASSIAGTGLGNTQYF. The CDR3 DNA follows: TGTGCCAGTAGTATAGCTGGGACAGGCCTCGGTAATACGCAGTATTTT. The variable domain in full, with the rest retrieved from reference TRBV19 and TRBJ2-3, is DGGITQSPKYLFRKEGQNVTLSCEQNLNHDAMYWYRQDPGQGLRLIYYSQIVNDFQKGDIAEGYSVSREKKESFPLTVTSAQKNPTAFYLCASSIAGTGLGNTQYFGPGTRLTVL.

This chain connects TRBV14 to TRBJ1-1; 9 nucleotides agree with TRBD1. CDR3 length equals 15 residues. Per germline, CDR1 SGHDN and CDR2 FVKESK. After removal of 4 bases from V and 7 bases from J, the junction contained 10 bases not matched to a gene. This chain's CDR3 is CASSPQDRGHIEAFF. The CDR3 nucleotides are TGTGCCAGCAGCCCCCAGGACAGGGGCCATATTGAAGCTTTCTTT.

The chain carries TRBV28 and TRBJ2-1; D remains unclear. Germline CDR1 MDHEN, CDR2 SYDVKM. CDR3 length equals 14 residues. The V end was cut by 2 bases, the J end by 7 bases, with 12 bases between. CDR3 in amino acids: CASSLDGSGNEQFF. CDR3 in DNA: TGTGCCAGCAGTTTAGACGGGTCCGGTAATGAGCAGTTCTTC.